This TCR beta chain was sequenced during a study of T-cell memory formation after mild COVID-19. V shed 0 bases, J shed 2 bases, and the junction held 4 bases outside the gene matches. The CDR3 totals 15 residues. Germline CDR1 is LGHDT and CDR2 is YNNKEL (reference sequence). TCRdb fed the 5' RACE reads into MiXCR, producing one record per CDR3 protein. The data show about 320,000 distinct CDR3 sequences, roughly an eighth seen once. Overall study findings and caveats: Clones that shrank (day 15 to 85) were balanced CD4/CD8, whereas later expanders leaned CD4+. Contracting CD8+ clones were enriched in EMRA, CD4+ mainly in CM and EM.

About this clonotype: The antigen is undetermined.

The source of this sequence is a man aged 18 to 29 who had mild COVID-19 (a few samples of this study predate the infection). Cell type and time point are not known. Sequenced sample: PBMCs or a T cell subset sorted from them (not recorded which). The chain joins TRBV3-1 to TRBJ2-7, with 7 bases identical to TRBD1. The CDR3 here is CASSQEFGQAYEQYF. As DNA, the CDR3 is TGTGCCAGCAGCCAAGAATTTGGACAGGCCTACGAGCAGTACTTC.